Listed below are T cell receptor beta chains from one sample, sequenced in a study of shared clonotypes between healthy human individuals. The assay was immunoSEQ multiplex PCR, and TCRdb's table has in-frame clones only and misses some. Of over 2 million clones listed, 85% to 95% were seen once; the top ten hold under 0.15%. The source material was naive CD4+ T cells sorted from blood. Source of these receptors: a man aged 18 to 35 in good health. Both conserved end residues are part of each CDR3. The D gene is left open where the match is weak. Clone size is shown for a subset of rows, as once, few, many or a class of expanded clone.

>TRBJ1-1|-|11|-|TRBV21-1
TGTGCCAGCAGCAAATACGCTGAAGCTTTCTTT
CASSKYAEAFF
>TRBJ2-5|-|11|-|TRBV6-5
TGTGCCAGCCGATTGGGGGAGACCCAGTACTTC
CASRLGETQYF
>TRBJ1-2|TRBD1|12|-|TRBV6-1
TGTGCCAGCAGTGCCACAGGGGTGGGCTACACCTTC
CASSATGVGYTF
>TRBJ1-4|TRBD1|14|-|TRBV30
TGTGCCTGGAGTTACGGAGGGGGCAATGAAAAACTGTTTTTT
CAWSYGGGNEKLFF
>TRBJ2-2|TRBD2|15|-|TRBV9
TGTGCCAGCAGCGTTATAGCGGGAAACACCGGGGAGCTGTTTTTT
CASSVIAGNTGELFF
>TRBJ1-2|TRBD1|15|-|TRBV6-5
TGTGCCAGCAGTTACGGGACAGGGTTTGACTATGGCTACACCTTC
CASSYGTGFDYGYTF
>TRBJ2-5|TRBD2|13|-|TRBV30
TGTGCCTGGAGTTCCGGGACTAAGGAGACCCAGTACTTC
CAWSSGTKETQYF
>TRBJ1-5|TRBD1|16|once|TRBV5-6
TGTGCCAGCAGCTTGTCGGCAGGGGGCCGCAATCAGCCCCAGCATTTT
CASSLSAGGRNQPQHF
>TRBJ2-2|-|15|-|TRBV7-9
TGTGCCAGCAGCTTAGTTGGGAGCCTACCCGGGGAGCTGTTTTTT
CASSLVGSLPGELFF
>TRBJ2-3|-|16|-|TRBV5-1
TGCGCCAGCAGCTTGTATTTTGGGAGTGGCACAGATACGCAGTATTTT
CASSLYFGSGTDTQYF
>TRBJ2-1|TRBD2|16|-|TRBV4-3
TGCGCCAGCAGCCAAGATCGACTAGCGGGTTACAATGAGCAGTTCTTC
CASSQDRLAGYNEQFF
>TRBJ2-1|TRBD2|17|-|TRBV5-1
TGCGCCAGCAGCTTCCTAGGGACTAGCGGGGGTTTAGGTGAGCAGTTCTTC
CASSFLGTSGGLGEQFF
>TRBJ2-7|-|14|once|TRBV9
TGTGCCAGCAGTAGATTGGATGCTGGGTACGAGCAGTACTTC
CASSRLDAGYEQYF
>TRBJ2-7|-|14|-|TRBV27
TGTGCCAGCAGTTTATGGGGCAAGTCCTACGAGCAGTACTTC
CASSLWGKSYEQYF
>TRBJ1-2|-|13|-|TRBV6-1
TGTGCCAGCAGTGAAGCGTTCTGGGACGACTACACCTTC
CASSEAFWDDYTF
>TRBJ2-7|-|14|-|TRBV7-2
TGTGCCAGCAGCTTAAACGGGTTTCGTTTCGAGCAGTACTTC
CASSLNGFRFEQYF
>TRBJ2-7|-|14|-|TRBV6-5
TGTGCCAGCAGTGTCACCGGGACACCTTACGAGCAGTACTTC
CASSVTGTPYEQYF
>TRBJ2-3|-|16|-|TRBV9
TGTGCCAGCAGCGTCGGTAGAGGGCCAGGGACAGATACGCAGTATTTT
CASSVGRGPGTDTQYF
>TRBJ2-7|-|13|-|TRBV6-5
TGTGCCAGCAAACTTGCGGGGCCCTACGAGCAGTACTTC
CASKLAGPYEQYF
>TRBJ1-5|-|14|-|TRBV19
TGTGCCGTACGAACGTACGGAGACAATCAGCCCCAGCATTTT
CAVRTYGDNQPQHF
>TRBJ1-5|TRBD1|15|-|TRBV6-5
TGTGCCAGCAGTTACTCCGACAGGGTAGGTCAGCCCCAGCATTTT
CASSYSDRVGQPQHF
>TRBJ2-7|-|12|-|TRBV27
TGTGCCAGTCGGACGGGGCCCTACGAGCAGTACTTC
CASRTGPYEQYF
>TRBJ2-3|TRBD2|16|-|TRBV18
TGTGCCAGCTCACCTCCACTAGCGGGAGGGCCAGATACGCAGTATTTT
CASSPPLAGGPDTQYF
>TRBJ1-6|-|15|once|TRBV27
TGTGCCAGCAGTTTATATCGGGTATCGGCTTCACCCCTCCACTTT
CASSLYRVSASPLHF
>TRBJ1-4|-|14|once|TRBV19
TGTGCCAGTAGTAGCACAGGGCTGAATGAAAAACTGTTTTTT
CASSSTGLNEKLFF
>TRBJ1-2|-|14|once|TRBV30
TGTGCCTGGAGCCCCTTGGTGGGGGGCGTTGGCTACACCTTC
CAWSPLVGGVGYTF
>TRBJ1-1|-|15|-|TRBV6-1
TGTGCCAGCAGTGAATCGGTGAATTCGAACACTGAAGCTTTCTTT
CASSESVNSNTEAFF
>TRBJ1-1|-|13|-|TRBV1
TGCACCAGCGGTAAGACCCCGAACACTGAAGCTTTCTTT
CTSGKTPNTEAFF
>TRBJ2-4|TRBD1|14|-|TRBV2
TGTGCCAGCAGTGCGGGACAGGGGGGAAACATTCAGTACTTC
CASSAGQGGNIQYF
>TRBJ2-6|TRBD1|16|-|TRBV29-1
TGCAGCGTCGGGACAGCCGCGTACTCTGGGGCCAACGTCCTGACTTTC
CSVGTAAYSGANVLTF
>TRBJ2-7|-|11|once|TRBV12-2
TGTGCAAGTCGCTTCCTTTACGAGCAGTACTTC
CASRFLYEQYF
>TRBJ1-6|-|14|-|TRBV2
TGTGCCAGCAGTGAAGCGCCATCGGGTTCACCCCTCCACTTT
CASSEAPSGSPLHF
>TRBJ1-1|-|15|-|TRBV10-3
TGTGCCATCAGTGAGTCAGGAAGATCTAACACTGAAGCTTTCTTT
CAISESGRSNTEAFF
>TRBJ2-1|-|15|-|TRBV19
TGTGCCAGTAGATGGACAGAGGGCGTTGTAAGTGAGCAGTTCTTC
CASRWTEGVVSEQFF
>TRBJ1-1|-|13|-|TRBV18
TGTGCCAGCTCACCACCGGGGAACACTGAAGCTTTCTTT
CASSPPGNTEAFF
>TRBJ2-2|-|13|-|TRBV5-1
TGCGCCAGCAGCTTTCCAGGTAGCGGGGAGCTGTTTTTT
CASSFPGSGELFF
>TRBJ2-3|-|13|-|TRBV10-3
TGTGCCATCAGGGGGGTTAGCAGGGATACGCAGTATTTT
CAIRGVSRDTQYF
>TRBJ2-3|TRBD2|15|-|TRBV5-1
TGCGCCAGCAGCGCGACTAGCGGGAAATTAGATACGCAGTATTTT
CASSATSGKLDTQYF
>TRBJ2-5|TRBD1|15|-|TRBV6-1
TGTGCCAGCAGTGATGGGACAGGGGGCTACGAGACCCAGTACTTC
CASSDGTGGYETQYF
>TRBJ2-3|-|14|-|TRBV28
TGTGCCAGCAGCGCCTCCGGCGGCACAGATACGCAGTATTTT
CASSASGGTDTQYF
>TRBJ2-1|-|15|-|TRBV5-6
TGTGCCAGCAGCCCTAGGGGTACGGTCTACAATGAGCAGTTCTTC
CASSPRGTVYNEQFF
>TRBJ2-2|TRBD2|17|-|TRBV6-1
TGTGCCAGCAGTGAAGCGGCGACTAGCGGGTACACCGGGGAGCTGTTTTTT
CASSEAATSGYTGELFF
>TRBJ1-2|TRBD1|16|-|TRBV5-1
TGCGCCAGCAGTCCGTCCGGGGACAGGGGTTACTATGGCTACACCTTC
CASSPSGDRGYYGYTF
>TRBJ2-7|-|12|few|TRBV7-9
TGTGCCAGCAGCTACAGCTCCTACGAGCAGTACTTC
CASSYSSYEQYF
>TRBJ1-1|-|14|-|TRBV10-3
TGTGCAATCACCGGTAGGGGGAAAAACACTGAAGCTTTCTTT
CAITGRGKNTEAFF
>TRBJ2-5|TRBD1|13|-|TRBV18
TGTGCCAGCTCAACAGGGGGCCAAGAGACCCAGTACTTC
CASSTGGQETQYF
>TRBJ1-4|TRBD1|17|-|TRBV4-3
TGCGCCAGCAGCCAAAGGACAGGACAAGCAACTAATGAAAAACTGTTTTTT
CASSQRTGQATNEKLFF
>TRBJ1-1|TRBD1|15|-|TRBV9
TGTGCCAGCAGCAACGGACAGGGCCGGAACACTGAAGCTTTCTTT
CASSNGQGRNTEAFF
>TRBJ1-5|-|13|-|TRBV18
TGTGCCAGCTCCGACAGCGGCCGGGAGCCCCAGCATTTT
CASSDSGREPQHF
>TRBJ1-4|-|13|-|TRBV30
TGTGCCTGGGACGGGTGGCCGAATGAAAAACTGTTTTTT
CAWDGWPNEKLFF
>TRBJ2-3|-|15|-|TRBV6-6
TGTGCCAGCTCCGCGAGTATTGCTAGCACAGATACGCAGTATTTT
CASSASIASTDTQYF
>TRBJ2-1|-|15|-|TRBV7-9
TGTGCCAGCAGCCAGGCTGGGAGCTCCTACAATGAGCAGTTCTTC
CASSQAGSSYNEQFF
>TRBJ1-6|-|13|once|TRBV27
TGTGCCACCAAACGGCTTGGCGTCTCACCCCTCCACTTT
CATKRLGVSPLHF
>TRBJ1-3|-|14|-|TRBV10-3
TGTGCCATCAGTGAGTCAACGTCTGGAAACACCATATATTTT
CAISESTSGNTIYF
>TRBJ2-5|TRBD2|16|-|TRBV5-4
TGTGCCAGCAGCCTCTTAGCGGGAGGGCCTGAAAAGACCCAGTACTTC
CASSLLAGGPEKTQYF